This TCR beta chain was obtained from a study of T cell changes during pregnancy in multiple sclerosis. Data came from immunoSEQ multiplex PCR; TCRdb stores just in-frame clones and leaves some out. The sample includes under 85,000 clones, roughly 94% of them seen just once. Germline CDR1 is SGHTA and CDR2 is FQGNSA. The J segment lost 5 bases and the V segment lost 6 bases, leaving 9 bases of the junction unmatched. This CDR3 has 15 amino acids. The source is a female donor with multiple sclerosis, enrolled in a pregnancy study. The chain employs TRBV7-2 and TRBJ1-4; 7 nucleotides align to TRBD1. The sample was peripheral blood, taken in the third trimester of pregnancy. The DNA of the CDR3 is TGTGCCAGCAGTCCCCCCGACAGGGCGAATGAAAAACTGTTTTTT. It yields the protein CASSPPDRANEKLFF.